This T cell receptor (beta chain) was documented in a study of chemoradiotherapy in HPV16-positive cancers. Study-level information: Candidate HPV-specific T-cell clones and common TCR motifs came from functional assays in a couple of HPV16-positive patients.

Sequenced by immunoSEQ multiplex PCR; TCRdb stores in-frame clones only, minus some. The data contain 15,000 or so clones, 60% to 80% of them singletons. This clone was seen more than once but under ten times. Antigen unknown. Samples were taken several times over chemoradiotherapy. Study-wide results and limits: Better recurrence-free survival went with HPV-responsive T-cell expansion in HPV16-positive patients. During treatment, candidate HPV-specific clones and E7-related motifs expanded in tumor.

The CDR3 spans 14 residues. V lost 6 bases and J 3 bases, leaving 14 bases between the germline ends. Germline assignment: CDR1 SQVTM and CDR2 ANQGSEA. The TCR originated in a human donor with HPV-associated anogenital cancer. Specimen collection occurred from a patient who underwent chemoradiotherapy. The chain carries TRBV29-1 and TRBJ2-2; no firm D call. Here the CDR3 DNA reads TGCAGCGTAAAGAAAGTTTGGGACACCGGGGAGCTGTTTTTT. It encodes CSVKKVWDTGELFF.